These T cell receptor beta chains were read from a single sample in a study of graft-versus-host responses after intestinal transplantation. The table came from immunoSEQ multiplex PCR; TCRdb's copy has only in-frame clones and leaves some out. Of around 70,000 clones in the sample, roughly 90% were seen once. These TCRs are of unknown antigen specificity. The sequencing used unstimulated CD8+ T cells sorted from spleen or lymph node cells, collected before intestinal transplant. Every receptor here comes from a human donor who received an intestinal transplant. Both conserved end residues are part of each CDR3. D genes are given only for firm matches. The size of a clone is reported for some rows only, either as once, few or many, or as a class for expanded clones.

>NA|TRBV5-1|NA|TRBJ1-3
CASSPHRRYSGNTIYF
TGCGCCAGCAGCCCCCATCGGCGGTATTCTGGAAACACCATATATTTT
>NA|TRBV6-5|NA|TRBJ1-1
CASSYDVAGYAEAFF
TGTGCCAGCAGTTATGATGTCGCAGGCTACGCTGAAGCTTTCTTT
>NA|TRBV18|NA|TRBJ1-1
CASSLLNGAEAFF
TGTGCCAGCTCACTCCTTAACGGGGCTGAAGCTTTCTTT
>NA|TRBV19|TRBD1|TRBJ1-5
CASSTKGTGAHQPQHF
TGTGCCAGTAGTACGAAGGGGACAGGGGCCCATCAGCCCCAGCATTTT
>NA|TRBV7-6|NA|TRBJ2-7
CASSSIQGISPEQYF
TGTGCCAGCAGCTCGATACAGGGTATATCTCCCGAGCAGTACTTC
>NA|TRBV5-1|TRBD2|TRBJ2-7
CASSPTSGGSYEQYF
TGCGCCAGCAGCCCGACTAGCGGGGGCTCCTACGAGCAGTACTTC
>NA|TRBV11-2|TRBD1|TRBJ2-6
CASRYRGSGANVLTF
TGTGCCAGCAGGTACAGGGGGTCTGGGGCCAACGTCCTGACTTTC
>NA|TRBV11-2|NA|TRBJ2-5
CASSLAGGAEETQYF
TGTGCCAGCAGCTTAGCGGGCGGGGCCGAAGAGACCCAGTACTTC
>NA|TRBV7-9|NA|TRBJ1-5
CASSLADSWGNQPQHF
TGTGCCAGCAGCTTGGCGGATTCGTGGGGCAATCAGCCCCAGCATTTT
>NA|TRBV11-2|NA|TRBJ2-3
CASSLDPGNRITDTQYF
TGTGCCAGCAGCTTAGACCCGGGGAACCGCATAACAGATACGCAGTATTTT
>NA|TRBV23-1|NA|TRBJ1-5
CASSQSGTKGGYQPQHF
TGCGCCAGCAGTCAATCCGGGACGAAAGGGGGATATCAGCCCCAGCATTTT
>NA|TRBV7-9|NA|TRBJ1-3
CASSWGDANTIYF
TGTGCCAGCAGCTGGGGGGACGCGAACACCATATATTTT
>NA|TRBV7-9|NA|TRBJ1-2
CASSLNPRGGYGYTF
TGTGCCAGCAGCTTAAATCCTCGCGGGGGCTATGGCTACACCTTC
>NA|TRBV19|NA|TRBJ2-7
CASSPLRESGTYEQYF
TGTGCCAGTAGTCCGCTAAGGGAGTCTGGGACCTACGAGCAGTACTTC
>NA|TRBV13|TRBD1|TRBJ1-4
CASSWTGTGDEKLFF
TGTGCCAGCAGCTGGACCGGGACAGGGGATGAAAAACTGTTTTTT
>NA|TRBV7-9|TRBD1|TRBJ1-1
CASSSDREMNTEAFF
TGTGCCAGCAGCTCTGACAGGGAAATGAACACTGAAGCTTTCTTT
>NA|TRBV7-9|TRBD2|TRBJ2-5
CASSPRDYPKETQYF
TGTGCCAGCAGCCCCCGGGACTACCCCAAAGAGACCCAGTACTTC
>NA|TRBV4-1|NA|TRBJ1-6
CASSSGNSPLHF
TGCGCCAGCAGCTCAGGGAATTCACCCCTCCACTTT
>NA|TRBV28|TRBD2|TRBJ2-1
CASRPEGLAGVPYNEQFF
TGTGCCAGCAGACCAGAGGGACTAGCGGGAGTCCCATACAATGAGCAGTTCTTC
>once|TRBV11-2|TRBD2|TRBJ2-2
CASSLASGSTGELFF
TGTGCCAGCAGCTTAGCTAGCGGGAGCACCGGGGAGCTGTTTTTT
>medium-sized|TRBV2|TRBD2|TRBJ2-2
CASTGLERTGELFF
TGTGCAAGCACGGGACTAGAAAGGACCGGGGAGCTGTTTTTT
>few|TRBV18|TRBD1|TRBJ1-1
CASSPKQGRAFF
TGTGCCAGCTCACCCAAACAGGGGAGAGCTTTCTTT
>NA|TRBV14|NA|TRBJ1-1
CASSPWGDTEAFF
TGTGCCAGCAGCCCCTGGGGGGACACTGAAGCTTTCTTT
>NA|TRBV9|TRBD1|TRBJ2-7
CASSVGSGQGSEQYF
TGTGCCAGCAGCGTAGGCTCGGGACAGGGGTCCGAGCAGTACTTC
>once|TRBV9|NA|TRBJ1-1
CASSVATRGNTEAFF
TGTGCCAGCAGCGTAGCTACCAGGGGCAACACTGAAGCTTTCTTT
>NA|TRBV13|TRBD1|TRBJ1-1
CASSSRDRVGEAFF
TGTGCCAGCAGCTCCCGGGACAGGGTCGGTGAAGCTTTCTTT
>NA|TRBV27|NA|TRBJ2-1
CASWARGTERNEQFF
TGTGCCAGCTGGGCAAGGGGGACGGAAAGAAATGAGCAGTTCTTC
>NA|TRBV4-1|TRBD1|TRBJ1-2
CASSQHFPGQEGYGYTF
TGCGCCAGCAGCCAGCACTTTCCGGGACAGGAGGGGTATGGCTACACCTTC
>NA|TRBV29-1|NA|TRBJ2-6
CSVEDLANVLTF
TGCAGCGTTGAAGATCTGGCCAACGTCCTGACTTTC
>NA|TRBV18|TRBD1|TRBJ1-5
CASSPGTDNQPQHF
TGTGCCAGCTCACCCGGGACAGACAATCAGCCCCAGCATTTT
>NA|TRBV28|NA|TRBJ1-5
CASSLNPPDEEYQPQHF
TGTGCCAGCAGTTTAAACCCCCCCGACGAGGAATATCAGCCCCAGCATTTT